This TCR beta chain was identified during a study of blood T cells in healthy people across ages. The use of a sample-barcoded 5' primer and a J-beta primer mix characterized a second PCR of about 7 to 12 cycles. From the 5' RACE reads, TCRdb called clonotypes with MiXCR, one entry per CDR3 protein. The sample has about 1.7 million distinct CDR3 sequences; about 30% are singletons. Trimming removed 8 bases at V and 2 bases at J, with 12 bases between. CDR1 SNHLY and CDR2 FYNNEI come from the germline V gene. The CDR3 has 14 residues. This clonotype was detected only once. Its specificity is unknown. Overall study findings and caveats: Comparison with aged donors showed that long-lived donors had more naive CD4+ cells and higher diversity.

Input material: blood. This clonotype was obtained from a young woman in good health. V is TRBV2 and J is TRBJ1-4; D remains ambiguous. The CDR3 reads CASHLESTNEKLFF. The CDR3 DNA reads TGTGCCAGCCACCTGGAATCTACTAATGAAAAACTGTTTTTT. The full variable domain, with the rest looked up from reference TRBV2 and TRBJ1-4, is EPEVTQTPSHQVTQMGQEVILRCVPISNHLYFYWYRQILGQKVEFLVSFYNNEISEKSEIFDDQFSVERPDGSNFTLKIRSTKLEDSAMYFCASHLESTNEKLFFGSGTQLSVL.